This TCR beta chain was captured by sequencing in a study of shared clonotypes between healthy human individuals. About the study: The composition of the donors was a couple of women and a few men aged 18 to 49.

Trimming at V came to 8 bases and at J to 6 bases, leaving 11 bases not matched to a gene. This CDR3 region has 15 residues. Germline-derived CDR1 and CDR2 are MNHNS and SASEGT. Adults of Caucasian background living in Nashville, Tennessee made up all donors. The repertoire was sequenced with immunoSEQ multiplex PCR; TCRdb's copy has only in-frame clones and lacks some. The table records more than 1,200,000 clones, just under 99% of them present only once. Concerning this clone itself: Its antigen is unknown.

Overall study findings and caveats: Generally, naive subsets (rather than memory subsets) showed larger estimated richness.

Source material: naive CD4+ T cells sorted from blood. Subset: CD45RA+ positively selected. This TCR derives from a young man in good health. V is TRBV6-1 and J is TRBJ1-5; 9 bases agree with TRBD1. CDR3 region: CASGTGTGRGQPQHF. The CDR3 region has the DNA TGTGCCAGCGGGACCGGGACAGGGAGGGGTCAGCCCCAGCATTTT.